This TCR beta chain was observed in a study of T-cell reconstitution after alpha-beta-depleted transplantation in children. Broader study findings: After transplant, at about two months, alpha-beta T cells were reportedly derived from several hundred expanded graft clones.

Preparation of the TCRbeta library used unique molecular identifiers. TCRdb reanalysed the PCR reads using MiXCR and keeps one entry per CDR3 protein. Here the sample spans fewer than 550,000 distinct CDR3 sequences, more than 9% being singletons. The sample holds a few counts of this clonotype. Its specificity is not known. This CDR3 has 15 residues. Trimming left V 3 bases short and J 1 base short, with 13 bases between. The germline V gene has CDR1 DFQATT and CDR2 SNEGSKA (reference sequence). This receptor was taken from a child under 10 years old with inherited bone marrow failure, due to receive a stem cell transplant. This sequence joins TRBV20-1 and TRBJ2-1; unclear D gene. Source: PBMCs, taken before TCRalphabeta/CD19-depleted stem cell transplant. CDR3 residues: CSARVVEMSYNEQFF. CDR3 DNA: TGCAGTGCTAGGGTGGTAGAAATGTCCTACAATGAGCAGTTCTTC.